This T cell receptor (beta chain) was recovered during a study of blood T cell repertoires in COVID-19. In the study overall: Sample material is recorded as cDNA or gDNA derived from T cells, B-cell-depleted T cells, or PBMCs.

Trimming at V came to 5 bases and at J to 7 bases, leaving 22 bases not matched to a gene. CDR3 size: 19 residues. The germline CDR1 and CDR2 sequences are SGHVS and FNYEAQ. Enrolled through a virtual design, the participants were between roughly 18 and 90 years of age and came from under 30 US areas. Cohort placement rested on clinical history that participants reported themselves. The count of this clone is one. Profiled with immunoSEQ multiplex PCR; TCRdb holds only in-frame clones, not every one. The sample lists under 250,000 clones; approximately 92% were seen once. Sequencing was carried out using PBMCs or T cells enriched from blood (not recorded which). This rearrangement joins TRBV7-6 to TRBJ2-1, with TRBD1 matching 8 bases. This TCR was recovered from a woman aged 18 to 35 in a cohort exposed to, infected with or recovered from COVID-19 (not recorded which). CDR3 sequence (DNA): TGTGCCAGCAGCCGACGGGACAGGTCAGCGCATCCCCCTCTTAATGAGCAGTTCTTC. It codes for CASSRRDRSAHPPLNEQFF.